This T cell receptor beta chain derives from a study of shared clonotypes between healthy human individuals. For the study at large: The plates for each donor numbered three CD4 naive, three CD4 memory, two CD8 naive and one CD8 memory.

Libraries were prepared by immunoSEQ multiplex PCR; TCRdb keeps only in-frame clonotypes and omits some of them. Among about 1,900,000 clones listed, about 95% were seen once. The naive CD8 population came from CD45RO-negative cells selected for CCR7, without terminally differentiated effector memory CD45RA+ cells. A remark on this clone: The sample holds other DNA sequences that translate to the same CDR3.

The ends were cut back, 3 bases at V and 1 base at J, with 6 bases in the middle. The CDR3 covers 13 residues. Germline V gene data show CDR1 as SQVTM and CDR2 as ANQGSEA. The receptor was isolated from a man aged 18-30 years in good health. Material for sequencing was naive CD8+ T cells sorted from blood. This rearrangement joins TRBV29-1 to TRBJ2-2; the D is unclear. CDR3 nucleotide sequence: TGCAGCGTTGATTGGGGGAACACCGGGGAGCTGTTTTTT. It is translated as CSVDWGNTGELFF.